This T cell receptor (beta chain) came from a study of cytomegalovirus exposure and HLA in healthy donors. Study results and caveats: The study designated 150 or so TCR beta chains cytomegalovirus-associated. Confirmation in vitro established that a few CMV-associated chains were specific for CMV antigens. It was taken for granted in presence/absence analyses that sequencing depth across donors was roughly uniform. Later on, a genetic analysis was performed. It linked a missense variant in DCLRE1C with V- and J-gene trimming of TCR beta.

The PCR contained 60 Vbeta and 13 Jbeta primers. This table comes from immunoSEQ multiplex PCR, and its TCRdb copy is limited to in-frame clones, with some not included. The sample shows 100,000 to 120,000 clones, approximately 11% of them seen only once. The CDR3 has 15 amino acids. Germline V CDR1 and CDR2: MNHEY, SVGAGI. V was clipped by 0 bases and J by 5 bases, with 11 bases between them. This clone was detected only a few times. The target antigen is unknown. This TCR was sampled from a man aged 35 to 55 in good health and CMV-seropositive. This sequence joins TRBV6-5 and TRBJ2-1; TRBD2 is a possible D gene (5 bases). Input material: PBMCs. The CDR3 is CASSYSPSLDNEQFF. For the CDR3, the DNA is TGTGCCAGCAGTTACTCTCCTAGCTTGGACAATGAGCAGTTCTTC.